This TCR beta chain was captured in a study of PD-1 blockade in classical Hodgkin lymphoma. Produced via immunoSEQ multiplex PCR; TCRdb's table is partial and in-frame only. The sample lists fewer than 90,000 clones; about 89% were seen once. Relapse was seen in all patients after autologous stem cell transplantation, and brentuximab vedotin exposure was variable. The V end was cut by 3 bases, the J end by 4 bases, with 16 bases between. The germline V gene has CDR1 MNHEY and CDR2 SMNVEV (reference sequence). This CDR3 is built from 15 residues. V gene TRBV27 combines with J gene TRBJ2-7, with D unresolved. Source: peripheral blood mononuclear cells (PBMCs), taken at baseline. The sequence was obtained from a human donor with classical Hodgkin lymphoma. CDR3 bases: TGTGCCAGCAGTTTTCACTCAGAAGGTGGGTACGAGCAGTACTTC. Protein: CASSFHSEGGYEQYF.